Listed below are T cell receptor beta chains from one sample, sequenced in a study of T cell clonotyping in hematopoietic cell transplantation. Assay used: immunoSEQ multiplex PCR; TCRdb lists only in-frame clones, some missing. The table has about 3,500 clones, around 70% seen once. Sequenced material: peripheral blood mononuclear cells, taken 30 days after allogeneic stem cell transplant. These receptors came from a male patient between 40 and 49 years old who had an allogeneic stem cell transplant from an unrelated donor, so the T cells may come from the graft donor. Some clones in this sample may be carry-over from other donors' samples. The CDR3 runs from the conserved cysteine through the conserved F or W. The order of the fields is clone size, J gene, V gene, D gene, CDR3 DNA, CDR3 protein. A D gene is named only where the DNA matches it firmly. The size entry is marked missing in some rows and otherwise reads once, few, many or a size class.

size: -
J: TRBJ2-2
V: TRBV7-3
D: -
DNA: TGTGCCAGCAGCTTAAGCAGCGGGTCCGGGGAGCTGTTTTTT
CDR3: CASSLSSGSGELFF

size: once
J: TRBJ1-1
V: TRBV25-1
D: -
DNA: TGTGCCAGCAGTGAAAGGCTTGCGAACACTGAAGCTTTCTTT
CDR3: CASSERLANTEAFF

size: -
J: TRBJ2-7
V: TRBV2
D: TRBD1
DNA: TGTGCCAGCAGCCCGGGACAGGCAACCTACGAGCAGTACTTC
CDR3: CASSPGQATYEQYF

size: -
J: TRBJ2-1
V: TRBV5-1
D: TRBD2
DNA: TGCGCCAGCAGCCCCGTCTTGAGCAGCGGGGGGGCAGATGAGCAGTTCTTC
CDR3: CASSPVLSSGGADEQFF

size: few
J: TRBJ2-7
V: TRBV19
D: TRBD1
DNA: TGTGCCAGTAGGACCCGGACAGGGGGAACCTACGAGCAGTACTTC
CDR3: CASRTRTGGTYEQYF

size: -
J: TRBJ2-7
V: TRBV6-5
D: TRBD1
DNA: TGTGCCAGCAGTTACGGTACAGGGGGCAACGAGCAGTACTTC
CDR3: CASSYGTGGNEQYF

size: once
J: TRBJ1-1
V: TRBV6-5
D: -
DNA: TGTGCTGCGGGGGGCACTGAAGCTTTCTTT
CDR3: CAAGGTEAFF

size: -
J: TRBJ1-5
V: TRBV27
D: -
DNA: TGTGCCAGCAGTTTAGTACTAAACGGGGCTCAGCCCCAGCATTTT
CDR3: CASSLVLNGAQPQHF

size: -
J: TRBJ2-3
V: TRBV14
D: -
DNA: TGTGCCAGCAGCCAAGACGGTAACACAAATACGCAGTATTTT
CDR3: CASSQDGNTNTQYF

size: -
J: TRBJ2-7
V: TRBV27
D: -
DNA: TGTGCCAGCAGTTCGGACACAGACTCCTACGAGCAGTACTTC
CDR3: CASSSDTDSYEQYF

size: -
J: TRBJ1-3
V: TRBV19
D: -
DNA: TGTGCCAGTGGTGATCTTAAGCTCTCTGGAAACACCATATATTTT
CDR3: CASGDLKLSGNTIYF

size: -
J: TRBJ2-7
V: TRBV30
D: TRBD1
DNA: TGTGCCTGGAGCTTTTCGGACAGGCAAGACTACGAGCAGTACTTC
CDR3: CAWSFSDRQDYEQYF

size: -
J: TRBJ1-1
V: TRBV15
D: -
DNA: TGTGCCAGCATGACTGGGAACACTGAAGCTTTCTTT
CDR3: CASMTGNTEAFF

size: -
J: TRBJ1-1
V: TRBV27
D: TRBD1
DNA: TGTGCCAGCAGTCCAGGGGGGAACACTGAAGCTTTCTTT
CDR3: CASSPGGNTEAFF

size: few
J: TRBJ1-2
V: TRBV9
D: TRBD1
DNA: TGTGCCAGCAGCACCCGGACAGGGGGCTTCTTCTTC
CDR3: CASSTRTGGFFF

size: once
J: TRBJ1-2
V: TRBV19
D: -
DNA: TGTGCCAGTAGTATTTTTCCGGAAAACTATGGCTACACCTTC
CDR3: CASSIFPENYGYTF

size: -
J: TRBJ1-4
V: TRBV9
D: TRBD1
DNA: TGTGCCAGCAGCGTAGCCCCGACAGGGGGCGAAAAACTGTTTTTT
CDR3: CASSVAPTGGEKLFF